This TCR beta chain was sequenced for a study of early T cells in non-severe SARS-CoV-2 infection. Study at large: Unpaired chains resulted from sequencing bulk RNA of unsorted whole blood. Points from the study as a whole: Private and CD4 specificities were missed by VDJdb matching, which favored anti-spike CD8 responses.

This CDR3 contains 15 residues. Germline V gene lookup returns CDR1 MGHRA and CDR2 YSYEKL. The V and J ends lost 0 bases and 2 bases respectively, with 11 bases between them. Concerning this clonotype itself: No antigen is known for it.

Attachment of unique molecular identifiers was made to individual cDNA molecules. In TCRdb, the 5' RACE reads were re-called with MiXCR into one record per CDR3 protein. The data show nearly 55,000 distinct CDR3 sequences, 7.7% seen once. The sequenced sample was whole blood, obtained at baseline. The sequence was collected from an adult who was a healthcare worker with PCR-confirmed SARS-CoV-2 infection or an uninfected control (not recorded which). The chain links TRBV4-1 to TRBJ2-7; D is ambiguous. CDR3 protein: CASSQERQKTYEQYF. CDR3 nucleotide sequence: TGCGCCAGCAGCCAAGAACGTCAGAAAACCTACGAGCAGTACTTC.